This is a list of T cell receptor beta chains from one sample in a study of cytotoxic CD8 clonotypes in ibrutinib-treated CLL. The protocol was immunoSEQ multiplex PCR, while the TCRdb copy is restricted to in-frame clones and leaves out a portion. The sample includes roughly 220,000 clones, 79% of them seen just once. The material sequenced was PBMCs, taken after 12 months of ibrutinib treatment. These receptors came from a human donor with chronic lymphocytic leukemia. CDR3s include the opening cysteine and the closing phenylalanine or tryptophan. The size entry is marked missing in some rows and otherwise reads once, few, many or a size class.

abundance	v_gene	CDR3aa
.	TRBV7-3	CASSPRQGPNTEAFF
.	TRBV7-6	CASSLRSSVTDTQYF
.	TRBV11-2	CASSLRGDTGELFF
.	TRBV28	CASRELGRGTDTQYF
.	TRBV5-1	CASSLVSSGGAGDTQYF
.	TRBV28	CASSTTGGAELFYNEQFF
.	TRBV1	CTSSQDRGLGVNRETQYF
.	TRBV7-9	CASWDLAGGPGYEQYF
.	TRBV4-2	CASSQETSGGAYEQYF
many	TRBV7-9	CASSSYTYASPGELFF
.	TRBV11-2	CASSTGTGTWTLYEQYF
few	TRBV5-1	CASSFMDSGNTIYF
.	TRBV11-1	CASSSQGVRAFF
.	TRBV6-1	CASMRTGKDSPLHF
.	TRBV7-8	CASGSDRVSYEQYF
once	TRBV5-6	CASSDRGAGRSYGYTF
once	TRBV20-1	CSASNPHEQFF
.	TRBV7-7	CASSLGTKDPQYF
.	TRBV7-9	CASRPRWRGNTGELFF
.	TRBV18	CASSPNFLTLYGYTF
.	TRBV5-1	CASSLTGYAGYTF
.	TRBV5-6	CASSLVASTWVTDTQYF
.	TRBV4-1	CASSQTGIKETQYF
.	TRBV5-1	CASMGPTSYEQYF
.	TRBV2	CASSFMGTGELFF
.	TRBV7-2	CASRKGGARRHTQYF
once	TRBV7-9	CASSSLAPRDEQYF
.	TRBV5-4	CASSLEGGHPIQYF
.	TRBV19	CASSPRGTGVTGELFF
.	TRBV5-4	CASSYRSVAEAFF
.	TRBV28	CASSLGSAGYTF
.	TRBV19	CASSMGRSNTGELFF
many	TRBV29-1	CSVAQTMNTEAFF
.	TRBV5-1	CASSPNMVGSTDTQYF
once	TRBV2	CASKSDYNEQFF
.	TRBV19	CASSDRGDVAETQYF
once	TRBV7-9	CASSPRTGPAGPQYF
.	TRBV7-9	CASSLGSGDNQPQHF
few	TRBV19	CASSTGVPNQPQHF
.	TRBV5-1	CASSLGPTSGGRGETQYF
.	TRBV27	CASSFFSSYNSPLHF
.	TRBV27	CASSRPGYGDEQYF
.	TRBV5-1	CASTGGYNEQFF
.	TRBV4-1	CASSQARDRVSYEQYF
.	TRBV14	CASSRPGQAYEQYF
.	TRBV6-5	CASSYPTGQGNNEQFF
once	TRBV5-6	CASSTEDYLGYTF
.	TRBV11-2	CASNPDEQGRIF